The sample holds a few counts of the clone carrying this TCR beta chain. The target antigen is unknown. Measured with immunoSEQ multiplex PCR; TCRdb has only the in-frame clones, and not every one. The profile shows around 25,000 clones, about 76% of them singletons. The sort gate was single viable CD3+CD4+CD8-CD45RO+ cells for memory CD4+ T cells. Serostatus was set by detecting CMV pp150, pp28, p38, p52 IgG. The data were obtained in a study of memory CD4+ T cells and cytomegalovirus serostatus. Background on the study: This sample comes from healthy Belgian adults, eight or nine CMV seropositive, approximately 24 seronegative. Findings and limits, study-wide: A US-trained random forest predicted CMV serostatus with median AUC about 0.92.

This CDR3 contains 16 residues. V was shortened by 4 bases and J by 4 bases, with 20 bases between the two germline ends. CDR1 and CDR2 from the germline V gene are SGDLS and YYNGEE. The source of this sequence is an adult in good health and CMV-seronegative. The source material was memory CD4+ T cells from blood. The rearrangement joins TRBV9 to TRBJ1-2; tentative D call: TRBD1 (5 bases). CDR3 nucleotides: TGTGCCAGCAGCACTACCGGGGGAACAGTGTTCTATGGCTACACCTTC. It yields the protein CASSTTGGTVFYGYTF.